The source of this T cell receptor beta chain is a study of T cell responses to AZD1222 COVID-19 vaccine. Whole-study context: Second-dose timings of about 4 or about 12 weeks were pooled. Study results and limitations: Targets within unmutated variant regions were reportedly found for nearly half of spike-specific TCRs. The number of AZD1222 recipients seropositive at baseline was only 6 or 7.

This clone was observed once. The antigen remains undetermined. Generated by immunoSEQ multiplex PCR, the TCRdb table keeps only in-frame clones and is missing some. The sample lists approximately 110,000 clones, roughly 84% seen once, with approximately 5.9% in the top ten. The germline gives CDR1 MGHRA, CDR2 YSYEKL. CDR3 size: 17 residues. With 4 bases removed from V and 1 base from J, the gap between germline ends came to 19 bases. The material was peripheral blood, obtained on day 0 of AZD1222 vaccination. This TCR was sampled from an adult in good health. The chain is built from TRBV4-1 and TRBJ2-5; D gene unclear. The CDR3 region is CASSPPILLLPQETQYF. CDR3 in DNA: TGCGCCAGCAGCCCACCTATACTACTACTCCCCCAAGAGACCCAGTACTTC.